The entry below describes one TCR beta chain. Profiling relied on immunoSEQ multiplex PCR, and the TCRdb table lists in-frame clones only, not all of them. The repertoire has nearly 250,000 clones, approximately 86% of them found once; the top ten carry 1.5% to 2%. The germline CDR1 and CDR2 sequences are SGHRS and YFSETQ. V was clipped by 4 bases and J by 8 bases, with 13 bases between them. This CDR3 has 14 residues. The data originate from a study of blood T cell repertoires in COVID-19. Study context: Donors in the United States, Italy and Spain gave samples during acute or convalescent COVID-19.

Source material: peripheral blood. V and J are TRBV5-1 and TRBJ1-6; D is uncertain. This receptor was taken from a woman in her sixties who had recovered from COVID-19. CDR3 region: CASSPRESDSPLHF. The CDR3 bases are TGCGCCAGCAGCCCAAGGGAGTCGGATTCACCCCTCCACTTT.